The 2 T cell receptor beta chains below were found in one sample sequenced in a study of blood T cell repertoires in COVID-19. Sequencing used immunoSEQ multiplex PCR; TCRdb keeps in-frame clones, though not all of them. The sample lists 250,000 to 300,000 clones, around 90% occurring once. The sequenced material came from PBMCs or T cells enriched from blood (not recorded which). The receptors here all came from a woman under 40 who had recovered from COVID-19.

The J gene is TRBJ1-2, the V gene TRBV6-5, with no clear D. This CDR3 contains 14 residues. The ends were cut back, 8 bases at V and 2 bases at J, with 15 bases in the middle. CDR1 is MNHEY, CDR2 SVGAGI, per germline. The CDR3 coding sequence is TGTGCCAGCGCGGGCAATAACCCCAACTATGGCTACACCTTC. Translating it yields CASAGNNPNYGYTF.

The chain couples TRBV24-1 to TRBJ1-3; TRBD1 matches 7 bases. V trimming: 4 bases; J trimming: 3 bases; junction bases outside the gene matches: 5. The CDR3 runs to 15 residues. The germline V gene encodes CDR1 KGHDR and CDR2 SFDVKD. The CDR3 protein is CATSEGDRSGNTIYF. The DNA of the CDR3 is TGTGCCACCAGTGAGGGGGACAGAAGTGGAAACACCATATATTTT.